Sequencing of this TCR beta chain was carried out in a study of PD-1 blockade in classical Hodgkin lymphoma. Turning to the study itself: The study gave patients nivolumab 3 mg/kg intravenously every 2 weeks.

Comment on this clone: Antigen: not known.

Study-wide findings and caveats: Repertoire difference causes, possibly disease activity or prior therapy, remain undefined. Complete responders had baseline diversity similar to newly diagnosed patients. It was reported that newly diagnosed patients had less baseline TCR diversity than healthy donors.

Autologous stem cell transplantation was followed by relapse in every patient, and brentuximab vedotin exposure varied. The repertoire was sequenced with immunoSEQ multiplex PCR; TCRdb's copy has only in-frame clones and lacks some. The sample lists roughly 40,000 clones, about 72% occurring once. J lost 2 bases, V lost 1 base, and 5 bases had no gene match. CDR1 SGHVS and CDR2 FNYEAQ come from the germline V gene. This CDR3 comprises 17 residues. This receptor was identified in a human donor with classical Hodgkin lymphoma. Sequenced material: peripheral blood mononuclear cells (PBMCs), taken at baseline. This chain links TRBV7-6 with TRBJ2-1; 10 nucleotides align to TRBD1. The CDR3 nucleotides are TGTGCCAGCAGCTTAGACTCCGGGACAGGGGCCTACAATGAGCAGTTCTTC. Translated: CASSLDSGTGAYNEQFF. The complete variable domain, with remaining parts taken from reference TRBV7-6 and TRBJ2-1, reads GAGVSQSPRYKVTKRGQDVALRCDPISGHVSLYWYRQALGQGPEFLTYFNYEAQQDKSGLPNDRFSAERPEGSISTLTIQRTEQRDSAMYRCASSLDSGTGAYNEQFFGPGTRLTVL.